The TCR beta chain under discussion was sequenced for a study of monozygotic twins with inflammatory bowel disease. TCRdb re-analyzed the 5' RACE reads; it lists each CDR3 protein once, without DNA. The sample shows about 450,000 distinct CDR3 sequences, and about 2.3% sits with its ten largest clones. The specimen was blood. The TCR comes from a human donor with ulcerative colitis or Crohn's disease, or a healthy co-twin of an affected twin (not recorded which).

CDR3 sequence: CASSPRDRGDTQYF. The genes are TRBV11-2 and TRBJ2-3; absent DNA, TCRdb's TRBD1 call cannot be checked. Germline CDR1 is SGHAT and CDR2 is FQNNGV. The CDR3 length is 14 residues.